Listed here are 27 T cell receptor beta chains from one sample, sequenced in a study of Ad26.COV2.S vaccination and SARS-CoV-2 variants. Clones were read by immunoSEQ multiplex PCR, and TCRdb kept only the in-frame ones, dropping some. The sample has about 400,000 clones, about 83% seen once. Treatment here: 15 to 20 received Ad26.COV2.S at low or high dose, single or two shots; roughly 5 received placebo; per-sample allocation not given. Samples analyzed were those drawn on day 63 after the first vaccine or placebo injection. Sequenced material: peripheral blood, taken in a trial of Ad26.COV2.S vaccine versus placebo. These TCRs come from a person between 18 and 65 years old who received the Ad26.COV2.S COVID-19 vaccine or a placebo.

CDR3 bases: TGCGCCAGCAGCCCCGCTTGGACAGGGGGGTCCTACGAGCAGTACTTC. Encoded protein: CASSPAWTGGSYEQYF. This chain connects TRBV5-1 to TRBJ2-7, with 10 bases aligning to TRBD1. Germline assignment: CDR1 SGHRS and CDR2 YFSETQ. Trimming took 4 bases from V and 1 from J; bases not matched to a gene: 8. CDR3 length: 16 residues.

The chain carries TRBV11-2 and TRBJ1-1; tentatively, D is TRBD1 (5 bases). Trimming cost V 7 bases and J 3 bases, with 15 bases left between them. Germline lookup yields CDR1 SGHAT and CDR2 FQNNGV. The CDR3 spans 14 residues. CDR3 protein: CASKLGGTYTEAFF. CDR3 coding DNA: TGTGCCAGCAAATTGGGGGGGACCTACACTGAAGCTTTCTTT.

This chain links TRBV18 with TRBJ1-2; tentative D call: TRBD1 (5 bases). The CDR3 length is 15 residues. Germline values: CDR1 KGHSH, CDR2 LQKENI. The ends were cut back, 3 bases at V and 5 bases at J, with 16 bases in the middle. The DNA of the CDR3 is TGTGCCAGCTCACCGCTGGACAATCCGAAATATGGCTACACCTTC. It translates to CASSPLDNPKYGYTF.

The chain carries TRBV27 and TRBJ1-3; weak D call: TRBD1 (6 bases). The CDR3 sequence is 15 residues long. Looked up from germline, CDR1 is MNHEY and CDR2 is SMNVEV (reference sequence). V lost 3 bases to trimming and J lost 2 bases, with 11 bases between them. The DNA for the CDR3 is TGTGCCAGCAGTTTTAGAGGGGGGGCTGGAAACACCATATATTTT. This sequence encodes CASSFRGGAGNTIYF.

The gene calls are TRBV2 and TRBJ2-3; 10 bases are a match to TRBD2. There are 15 residues in the CDR3. Germline V CDR1 and CDR2: SNHLY, FYNNEI. Germline trimming cut 10 bases from V and 6 bases from J; bases unmatched to any gene: 13. CDR3 in amino acids: CATLPGLAGADTQYF. The CDR3 DNA sequence: TGTGCCACCCTTCCCGGGCTAGCGGGAGCTGATACGCAGTATTTT.

V usage is TRBV5-5 and J usage is TRBJ1-2; a weak D match, TRBD1 (6 bases). V was trimmed by 3 bases and J by 2 bases, leaving 8 bases between them. Germline-derived CDR1 and CDR2 are SGHKS and YYEKEE (reference sequence). The CDR3 covers 13 residues. The CDR3 DNA sequence: TGTGCCAGCAGCTCGGGGACAAACTATGGCTACACCTTC. It yields the protein CASSSGTNYGYTF. The variable domain in full, completed from reference TRBV5-5 and TRBJ1-2, reads DAGVTQSPTHLIKTRGQQVTLRCSPISGHKSVSWYQQVLGQGPQFIFQYYEKEERGRGNFPDRFSARQFPNYSSELNVNALLLGDSALYLCASSSGTNYGYTFGSGTRLTVV.

The chain combines TRBV7-2 with TRBJ1-5, with D unclear. The V gene's germline CDR1 is SGHTA and CDR2 FQGNSA. This CDR3 region has 13 residues. V was shortened by 2 bases and J by 4 bases, with 6 bases between the two germline ends. CDR3 DNA: TGTGCCAGCAGCTTACCGGGAAATCAGCCCCAGCATTTT. This translates into CASSLPGNQPQHF.

V usage is TRBV7-8 and J usage is TRBJ1-3, with 7 bases that match TRBD1. This CDR3 is built from 16 residues. V lost 2 bases, J lost 4 bases, and 8 bases stayed unmatched. Germline CDR1 and CDR2: SGHVS and FQNEAQ. The CDR3 loop is CASSLLRGVSGNTIYF. CDR3 in DNA: TGTGCCAGCAGCTTACTCAGGGGGGTATCGGGAAACACCATATATTTT.

This rearrangement joins TRBV19 to TRBJ2-5; TRBD2 agrees at 8 bases. Losses at the gene ends were 2 bases for V and 3 bases for J; bases not matched to a gene: 5. Germline values: CDR1 LNHDA, CDR2 SQIVND (reference sequence). The length of the CDR3 is 15 residues. In DNA form, the CDR3 reads TGTGCCAGTAGTATAACCCGACTAGCGAAAGAGACCCAGTACTTC. Amino acid sequence: CASSITRLAKETQYF.

CDR3 residues: CASSPLAGFTDTQYF. CDR3 DNA sequence: TGTGCCAGCTCCCCCCTAGCGGGATTCACAGATACGCAGTATTTT. The chain carries TRBV2 and TRBJ2-3; 9 bases are a match to TRBD2. CDR3 length equals 15 residues. The V segment lost 8 bases and the J segment 2 bases; nucleotides outside the gene matches: 8. CDR1 is SNHLY and CDR2 is FYNNEI in the germline V gene.

The chain joins TRBV7-9 to TRBJ1-4; the D is unclear. Trimming cost V 7 bases and J 7 bases, with 13 bases left between them. The CDR3 consists of 13 residues. Looked up from germline, CDR1 is SEHNR and CDR2 is FQNEAQ (reference sequence). The CDR3 DNA reads as TGTGCCAGCACCCCCCAAGGCGGTGAAAAACTGTTTTTT. This encodes CASTPQGGEKLFF.

This clone was observed a handful of times. CDR3 sequence reads: CASSEGTGSNSPLHF. The CDR3 DNA reads as TGTGCCAGCAGTGAAGGGACAGGGTCAAATTCACCCCTCCACTTT. The chain is built from TRBV6-1 and TRBJ1-6, with TRBD1 matching 8 bases. Germline CDR1 is MNHNS and CDR2 is SASEGT. Trimming took 1 base from V and 7 from J; bases not matched to a gene: 3. This CDR3 region has 15 residues.

This clone was recorded a few times. The chain couples TRBV7-9 to TRBJ1-1; no definite D call. This CDR3 is 15 amino acids long. The V end lost 5 bases, the J end lost 1 base, and 14 bases lay between the germline ends. Germline loops: CDR1 SEHNR, CDR2 FQNEAQ (reference sequence). The CDR3 reads CASSQGSWRNTEAFF. The CDR3 nucleotides are TGTGCCAGCAGCCAAGGGTCGTGGAGGAACACTGAAGCTTTCTTT.

This clone was counted a few times. The V call is TRBV30, the J call TRBJ2-1; D may be TRBD2 (6 bases). Germline V gene data show CDR1 as GTSNPN and CDR2 as SVGIG (reference sequence). V lost 3 bases to trimming and J lost 4 bases, with 10 bases between them. The CDR3 is 13 amino acids. The CDR3 region is CAWSAGLYNEQFF. CDR3 DNA: TGTGCCTGGAGCGCGGGGCTGTACAATGAGCAGTTCTTC.

J is TRBJ1-3 and V is TRBV25-1, with D possibly TRBD1 on 5 matching bases. V was cut by 10 bases and J by 0 bases, with 13 bases left in between. CDR1 is MGHDK, CDR2 SYGVNS, per germline. This CDR3 is 14 amino acids long. CDR3 sequence reads: CATQDNYSGNTIYF. The CDR3 DNA sequence: TGTGCCACCCAGGACAACTACTCTGGAAACACCATATATTTT.

The genes are TRBV5-1 and TRBJ2-7; D might be TRBD2 (6 bases). Germline V lookup: CDR1 SGHRS, CDR2 YFSETQ. Trimming pared 0 bases from V and 6 bases from J, leaving 13 bases between. CDR3 length: 14 amino acids. This chain's CDR3 is CASSLDGGSGEQYF. The CDR3 DNA sequence: TGCGCCAGCAGCTTGGACGGGGGATCGGGCGAGCAGTACTTC. The variable domain in full, completed from reference TRBV5-1 and TRBJ2-7, reads KAGVTQTPRYLIKTRGQQVTLSCSPISGHRSVSWYQQTPGQGLQFLFEYFSETQRNKGNFPGRFSGRQFSNSRSEMNVSTLELGDSALYLCASSLDGGSGEQYFGPGTRLTVT.

The rearrangement joins TRBV7-2 to TRBJ2-7, with 12 bases fitting TRBD1. CDR1 is SGHTA, CDR2 FQGNSA, per germline. The CDR3 is 16 residues long. With V trimmed by 5 bases and J by 9 bases, 14 bases remained unmatched. CDR3 in amino acids: CASSQTSPGQGAGQYF. Here the CDR3 DNA reads TGTGCCAGCAGCCAGACTTCACCGGGACAGGGGGCCGGGCAGTACTTC.

The genes are TRBV14 and TRBJ2-1, with 7 bases lining up with TRBD1. The CDR3 runs 16 residues. V trimming: 4 bases; J trimming: 0 bases; junction bases outside the gene matches: 6. Germline values: CDR1 SGHDN, CDR2 FVKESK. Written as DNA, the CDR3 is TGTGCCAGCAGCCCGAGGACAGGAATCTCCTACAATGAGCAGTTCTTC. Protein product: CASSPRTGISYNEQFF.

This CDR3 is CASSESTGDLNTGELFF. CDR3 nucleotides: TGCGCCAGCAGTGAGTCAACCGGAGACCTGAACACCGGGGAGCTGTTTTTT. The rearrangement uses TRBV10-1 and TRBJ2-2; D not certain. Germline CDR1 is WNHNN and CDR2 is SYGVQD (reference sequence). This CDR3 spans 17 amino acids. Trimming took off 0 bases at V and 1 base at J, with 12 bases between the two ends.

The chain is built from TRBV7-6 and TRBJ2-2, with a tentative D call TRBD1 (5 bases). This CDR3 spans 14 amino acids. V lost 3 bases, J lost 7 bases, and 12 bases lay in between. Germline V lookup: CDR1 SGHVS, CDR2 FNYEAQ. The CDR3 loop is CASSFSREGGELFF. In DNA, the CDR3 is TGTGCCAGCAGCTTCAGCAGGGAAGGCGGGGAGCTGTTTTTT.

The V and J genes are TRBV7-3 and TRBJ2-3, with a possible D match to TRBD2 (6 bases). The germline V gene encodes CDR1 SGHTA and CDR2 FQGTGA. The V gene lost 0 bases and the J gene lost 9 bases, with 19 bases spanning the gap. The CDR3 contains 16 residues. For the CDR3, the DNA is TGTGCCAGCAGCTTAACTTTCTCCCTTACTAGCACGACGCAGTATTTT. Its protein product is CASSLTFSLTSTTQYF.

V usage is TRBV6-5 and J usage is TRBJ1-2, with 7 bases matching TRBD1. CDR1 is MNHEY and CDR2 is SVGAGI in the germline V gene. CDR3 length equals 14 residues. J was trimmed by 0 bases and V by 4 bases; bases with no gene match: 2. CDR3 residues: CASSSGGTNYGYTF. CDR3 sequence (DNA): TGTGCCAGCAGTTCAGGGGGGACTAACTATGGCTACACCTTC.

V usage is TRBV5-4 and J usage is TRBJ1-2; perhaps TRBD1 as D (5 bases). CDR1 and CDR2 from the germline V gene are SGHNT and YYREEE (reference sequence). Trimming shortened V by 4 bases and J by 8 bases, and 18 bases separated the two germline ends. The CDR3 consists of 14 residues. CDR3 DNA: TGTGCCAGCAGCATCACCGGGGCCCCGCCGGGCTACACCTTC. As protein: CASSITGAPPGYTF.

This chain connects TRBV7-9 to TRBJ1-1, with unresolved D. Per germline, CDR1 SEHNR and CDR2 FQNEAQ (reference sequence). This CDR3 has 16 amino acids. V lost 5 bases and J 4 bases, leaving 20 bases between the germline ends. CDR3 protein: CASSGDRMIVATEAFF. The CDR3 DNA sequence: TGTGCCAGCAGCGGGGATAGGATGATTGTGGCCACTGAAGCTTTCTTT.

The genes are TRBV7-8 and TRBJ2-4; D tentatively reads TRBD1 or TRBD2 (5 bases each). V gave up 5 bases and J gave up 5 bases, with 13 bases separating them. The CDR3 is 14 residues long. The germline CDR1 and CDR2 sequences are SGHVS and FQNEAQ. CDR3 amino acids: CASSVNRDENIQYF. CDR3 sequence (DNA): TGTGCCAGCAGCGTGAACCGGGACGAAAACATTCAGTACTTC.

The rearrangement links TRBV2 to TRBJ1-3; D uncertain. Germline loops: CDR1 SNHLY, CDR2 FYNNEI. The CDR3 is 16 amino acids. Trimming stripped 3 bases from V and 0 bases from J, with 12 bases between. Here the CDR3 DNA reads TGTGCCAGCAGTGACGGAGTAGGACTCTCTGGAAACACCATATATTTT. Protein sequence: CASSDGVGLSGNTIYF.

V and J are TRBV4-1 and TRBJ2-3; no definite D call. There are 12 residues in the CDR3. Germline lookup yields CDR1 MGHRA and CDR2 YSYEKL. V was cut by 0 bases and J by 6 bases, with 4 bases left in between. The CDR3 loop reads CASSQDSDTQYF. The CDR3 nucleotides read TGCGCCAGCAGCCAAGATTCGGATACGCAGTATTTT.